This is a list of T cell receptor beta chains from one sample in a study of T cell responses to AZD1222 COVID-19 vaccine. Only in-frame clones appear in the TCRdb table, and some are missing; sequencing was by immunoSEQ multiplex PCR. The sample lists roughly 50,000 clones, about 90% occurring once. The sequencing used peripheral blood, collected 28 days after the second AZD1222 dose. These receptors were obtained from an adult who received the AZD1222 COVID-19 vaccine. The CDR3 runs from the conserved cysteine through the conserved F or W. The order of the fields is V gene, J gene, D gene, clone size, CDR3 protein, CDR3 DNA. The D gene is left open where the match is weak. A row's size may be missing; if present it is once, few, many or a size class.

V: TRBV19
J: TRBJ1-2
D: TRBD1
size: .
CDR3: CASSADREYGYTF
DNA: TGTGCCAGTAGCGCAGACAGGGAGTATGGCTACACCTTC

V: TRBV30
J: TRBJ1-2
D: .
size: .
CDR3: CAWSGLTGPGYGYTF
DNA: TGTGCCTGGAGTGGACTCACAGGGCCCGGGTATGGCTACACCTTC

V: TRBV11-3
J: TRBJ2-2
D: TRBD1
size: .
CDR3: CASSTRWTGTVGGELFF
DNA: TGTGCCAGCAGCACCCGCTGGACAGGAACCGTGGGCGGGGAGCTGTTTTTT

V: TRBV6-5
J: TRBJ2-5
D: .
size: .
CDR3: CASSRGGDVQETQYF
DNA: TGTGCCAGCAGTAGGGGCGGGGACGTCCAAGAGACCCAGTACTTC

V: TRBV6-5
J: TRBJ2-1
D: TRBD1
size: .
CDR3: CASSIDRGPNNEQFF
DNA: TGTGCCAGCAGTATAGACAGGGGACCCAACAATGAGCAGTTCTTC

V: TRBV19
J: TRBJ1-5
D: .
size: .
CDR3: CASRVEVNQPQHF
DNA: TGTGCCAGTAGGGTCGAGGTCAATCAGCCCCAGCATTTT

V: TRBV3-1/TRBV3-2
J: TRBJ2-7
D: .
size: .
CDR3: CASSQDSDEQYF
DNA: TGTGCCAGCAGCCAAGACTCGGACGAGCAGTACTTC

V: TRBV4-1
J: TRBJ2-1
D: .
size: .
CDR3: CASSQLAETYNEQFF
DNA: TGCGCCAGCAGCCAATTAGCGGAGACGTACAATGAGCAGTTCTTC

V: TRBV2
J: TRBJ2-5
D: .
size: once
CDR3: CASLQGGRGTQYF
DNA: TGTGCCAGCTTACAGGGGGGGCGCGGGACCCAGTACTTC

V: TRBV5-8
J: TRBJ1-5
D: TRBD1
size: .
CDR3: CASSHRGQGFDQPQHF
DNA: TGTGCCAGCAGTCATAGGGGACAGGGGTTCGATCAGCCCCAGCATTTT

V: TRBV7-9
J: TRBJ2-1
D: .
size: once
CDR3: CASSPALHSYNEQFF
DNA: TGTGCCAGCAGCCCGGCCCTGCACTCCTACAATGAGCAGTTCTTC

V: TRBV7-2
J: TRBJ2-7
D: TRBD2
size: .
CDR3: CASSLAPTSGYEQYF
DNA: TGTGCCAGCAGCTTAGCCCCCACTAGCGGCTACGAGCAGTACTTC

V: TRBV29-1
J: TRBJ1-2
D: .
size: .
CDR3: CSVDDISSNYGYTF
DNA: TGCAGCGTCGACGACATCAGCTCTAACTATGGCTACACCTTC

V: TRBV4-1
J: TRBJ2-5
D: TRBD1
size: .
CDR3: CASTKAGTGFQETQYF
DNA: TGCGCCAGCACCAAAGCGGGGACAGGGTTTCAAGAGACCCAGTACTTC

V: TRBV30
J: TRBJ2-7
D: .
size: .
CDR3: CAWSLQLWPYEQYF
DNA: TGTGCCTGGAGCCTTCAACTTTGGCCCTACGAGCAGTACTTC

V: TRBV30
J: TRBJ1-2
D: .
size: .
CDR3: CAWSVGFEPGYGYTF
DNA: TGTGCCTGGAGTGTGGGGTTCGAGCCGGGGTATGGCTACACCTTC

V: TRBV18
J: TRBJ2-7
D: TRBD1
size: .
CDR3: CASSPGTVGEQYF
DNA: TGTGCCAGCTCACCCGGGACAGTTGGCGAGCAGTACTTC

V: TRBV5-1
J: TRBJ2-7
D: .
size: .
CDR3: CASRAGSRGYEQYF
DNA: TGCGCCAGCAGGGCCGGGTCTCGGGGATACGAGCAGTACTTC

V: TRBV7-2
J: TRBJ2-1
D: TRBD2
size: .
CDR3: CASSFPTSGVDNEQFF
DNA: TGTGCCAGCAGCTTCCCGACTAGCGGGGTTGACAATGAGCAGTTCTTC

V: TRBV10-3
J: TRBJ2-3
D: TRBD2
size: .
CDR3: CAISSGRAAGDTQYF
DNA: TGTGCCATCAGTAGCGGGAGGGCCGCCGGAGATACGCAGTATTTT

V: TRBV15
J: TRBJ2-5
D: .
size: .
CDR3: CATSTTAYQETQYF
DNA: TGTGCCACCAGCACCACAGCGTACCAAGAGACCCAGTACTTC

V: TRBV4-3
J: TRBJ2-1
D: .
size: .
CDR3: CASSQERGGMVEQFF
DNA: TGCGCCAGCAGCCAAGAAAGGGGGGGGATGGTAGAGCAGTTCTTC

V: TRBV5-5
J: TRBJ2-7
D: TRBD2
size: .
CDR3: CASSLSGTSGTYEQYF
DNA: TGTGCCAGCAGCCTATCCGGGACTAGCGGCACCTACGAGCAGTACTTC

V: TRBV7-9
J: TRBJ1-4
D: .
size: .
CDR3: CASRPEGRANEKLFF
DNA: TGTGCCAGCCGACCCGAGGGGCGCGCTAATGAAAAACTGTTTTTT

V: TRBV9
J: TRBJ1-3
D: .
size: .
CDR3: CASSPGQGLSGNTIYF
DNA: TGTGCCAGCAGCCCGGGGCAGGGTCTATCCGGAAACACCATATATTTT

V: TRBV25-1
J: TRBJ2-7
D: .
size: once
CDR3: CASSDRFSYEQYF
DNA: TGTGCCAGCAGTGATAGATTCTCCTACGAGCAGTACTTC

V: TRBV5-1
J: TRBJ2-1
D: .
size: .
CDR3: CASSLVLAANEQFF
DNA: TGCGCCAGCAGCTTGGTACTAGCCGCAAATGAGCAGTTCTTC

V: TRBV7-2
J: TRBJ2-7
D: TRBD2
size: once
CDR3: CASSLEAGGPGEQYF
DNA: TGTGCCAGCAGCTTAGAAGCGGGAGGGCCCGGGGAGCAGTACTTC

V: TRBV7-2
J: TRBJ1-1
D: .
size: .
CDR3: CASSLWENTEAFF
DNA: TGTGCCAGCAGCTTATGGGAGAACACTGAAGCTTTCTTT

V: TRBV7-3
J: TRBJ2-1
D: TRBD2
size: once
CDR3: CASSSNSALAGGPEQFF
DNA: TGTGCCAGCAGCTCCAACTCCGCACTAGCGGGAGGGCCTGAGCAGTTCTTC

V: TRBV6-2/TRBV6-3
J: TRBJ2-1
D: TRBD1
size: .
CDR3: CASSGQGPHEQFF
DNA: TGTGCCAGCAGCGGACAGGGTCCCCATGAGCAGTTCTTC

V: TRBV24-1
J: TRBJ1-5
D: .
size: .
CDR3: CATKGGPNQPQHF
DNA: TGTGCCACCAAGGGGGGGCCCAATCAGCCCCAGCATTTT